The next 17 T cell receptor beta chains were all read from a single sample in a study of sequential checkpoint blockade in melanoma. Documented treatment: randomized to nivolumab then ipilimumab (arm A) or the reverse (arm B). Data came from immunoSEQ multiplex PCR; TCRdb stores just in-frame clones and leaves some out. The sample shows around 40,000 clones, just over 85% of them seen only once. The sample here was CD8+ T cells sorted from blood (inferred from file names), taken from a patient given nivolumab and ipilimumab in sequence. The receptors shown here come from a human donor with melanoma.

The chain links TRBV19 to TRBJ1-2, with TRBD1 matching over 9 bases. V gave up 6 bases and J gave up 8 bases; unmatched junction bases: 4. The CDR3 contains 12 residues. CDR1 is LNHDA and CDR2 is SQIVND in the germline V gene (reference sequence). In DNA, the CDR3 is TGTGCCAGTAGACAGGGGGCAGCCGGCTACACCTTC. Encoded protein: CASRQGAAGYTF.

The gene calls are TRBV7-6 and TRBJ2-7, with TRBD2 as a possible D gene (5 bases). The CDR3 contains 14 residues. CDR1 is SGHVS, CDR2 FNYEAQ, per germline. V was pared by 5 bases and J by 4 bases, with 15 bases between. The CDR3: CASSLPGSGYEQYF. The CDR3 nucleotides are TGTGCCAGCAGCCTACCGGGGAGTGGGTACGAGCAGTACTTC.

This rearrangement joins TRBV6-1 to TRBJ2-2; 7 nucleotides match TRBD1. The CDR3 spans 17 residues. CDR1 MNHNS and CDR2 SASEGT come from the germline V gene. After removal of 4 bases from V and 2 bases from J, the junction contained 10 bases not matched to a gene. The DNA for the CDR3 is TGTGCCAGCAGTGTCTACCTCAGACAGGGCAACACCGGGGAGCTGTTTTTT. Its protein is CASSVYLRQGNTGELFF.

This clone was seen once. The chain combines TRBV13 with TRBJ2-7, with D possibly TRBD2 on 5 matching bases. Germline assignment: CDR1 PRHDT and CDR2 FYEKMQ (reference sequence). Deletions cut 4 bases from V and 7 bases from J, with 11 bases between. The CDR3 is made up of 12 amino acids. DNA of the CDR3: TGTGCCAGCAGCTCTCTAGGAGGTGAGCAGTACGTC. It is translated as CASSSLGGEQYV.

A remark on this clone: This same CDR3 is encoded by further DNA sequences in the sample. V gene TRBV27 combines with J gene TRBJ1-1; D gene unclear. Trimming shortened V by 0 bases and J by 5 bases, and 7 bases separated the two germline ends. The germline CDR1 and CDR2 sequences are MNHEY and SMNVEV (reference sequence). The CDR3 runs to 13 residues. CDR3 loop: CASSLSRNTEAFF. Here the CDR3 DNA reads TGTGCCAGCAGTTTATCCAGGAATACTGAAGCTTTCTTT.

In nucleotides, the CDR3 is TGTGCCAGCAGTTTAATCCACGGGGGCGAGCAGTACTTC. Translation: CASSLIHGGEQYF. The V call is TRBV27, the J call TRBJ2-7, with D possibly TRBD2 on 6 matching bases. Germline CDR1 is MNHEY and CDR2 is SMNVEV (reference sequence). The V gene lost 2 bases and the J gene lost 6 bases, with 11 bases spanning the gap. This CDR3 is built from 13 residues.

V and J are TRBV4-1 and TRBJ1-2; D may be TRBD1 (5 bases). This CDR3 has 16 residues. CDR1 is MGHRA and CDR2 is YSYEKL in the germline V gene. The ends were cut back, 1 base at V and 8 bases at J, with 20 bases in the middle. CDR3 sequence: CASSQGAGQDIWGYTF. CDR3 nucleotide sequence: TGCGCCAGCAGCCAAGGGGCAGGGCAAGACATCTGGGGCTACACCTTC.

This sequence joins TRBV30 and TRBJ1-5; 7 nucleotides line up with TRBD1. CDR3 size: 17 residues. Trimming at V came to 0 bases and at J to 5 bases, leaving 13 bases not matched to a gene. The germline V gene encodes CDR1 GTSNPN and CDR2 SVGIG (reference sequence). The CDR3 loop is CAWSVQTGFIVHQPQHF. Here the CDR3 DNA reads TGTGCCTGGAGTGTACAGACAGGGTTTATTGTTCATCAGCCCCAGCATTTT.

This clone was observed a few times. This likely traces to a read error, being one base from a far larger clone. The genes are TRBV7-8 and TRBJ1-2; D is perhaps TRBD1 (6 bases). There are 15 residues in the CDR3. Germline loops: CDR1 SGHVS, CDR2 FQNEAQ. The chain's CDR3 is CASSLYEGGTPGYAF. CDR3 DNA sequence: TGTGCCAGCAGCTTATACGAGGGGGGGACACCGGGCTACGCCTTC. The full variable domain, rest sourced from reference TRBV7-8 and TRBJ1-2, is GAGVSQSPRYKVAKRGQDVALRCDPISGHVSLFWYQQALGQGPEFLTYFQNEAQLDKSGLPSDRFFAERPEGSVSTLKIQRTQQEDSAVYLCASSLYEGGTPGYAFGSGTRLTVV.

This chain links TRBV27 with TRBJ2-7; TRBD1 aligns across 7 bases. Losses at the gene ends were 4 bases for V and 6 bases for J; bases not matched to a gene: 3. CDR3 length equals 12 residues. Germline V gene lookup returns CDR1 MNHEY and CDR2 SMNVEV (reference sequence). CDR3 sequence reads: CASSSRQGEQYF. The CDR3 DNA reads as TGTGCCAGCAGTTCCCGACAGGGCGAGCAGTACTTC.

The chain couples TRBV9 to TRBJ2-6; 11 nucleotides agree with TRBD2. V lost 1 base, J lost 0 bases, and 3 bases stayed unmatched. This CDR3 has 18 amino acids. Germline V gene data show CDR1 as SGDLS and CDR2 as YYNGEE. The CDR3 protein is CASSVTSGGPSGANVLTF. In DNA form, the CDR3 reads TGTGCCAGCAGCGTAACTAGCGGGGGTCCCTCTGGGGCCAACGTCCTGACTTTC.

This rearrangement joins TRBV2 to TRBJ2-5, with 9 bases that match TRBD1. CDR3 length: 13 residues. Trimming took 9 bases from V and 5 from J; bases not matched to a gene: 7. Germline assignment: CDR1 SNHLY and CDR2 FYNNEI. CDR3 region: CASAGTGKETQYF. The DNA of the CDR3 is TGTGCCAGTGCCGGGACAGGGAAGGAGACCCAGTACTTC.

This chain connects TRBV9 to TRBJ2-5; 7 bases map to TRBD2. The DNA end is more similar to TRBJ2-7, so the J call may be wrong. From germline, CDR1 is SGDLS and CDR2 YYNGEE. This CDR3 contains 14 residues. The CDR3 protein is CASSVGGGTYEQYF. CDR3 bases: TGTGCCAGCAGCGTAGGGGGGGGGACCTACGAGCAGTACTTC.

The CDR3 bases are TGTGCCAGCAGCCCGGCGGGGGCCACTGAAGCTTTCTTT. Translated, it gives CASSPAGATEAFF. The chain recombines TRBV7-3 with TRBJ1-1; D possibly corresponds to TRBD1 (6 bases). V was trimmed by 5 bases and J by 4 bases, leaving 11 bases between them. The CDR3 runs 13 residues. The germline CDR1 and CDR2 sequences are SGHTA and FQGTGA. The full variable domain, with the rest looked up from reference TRBV7-3 and TRBJ1-1, is GAGVSQTPSNKVTEKGKYVELRCDPISGHTALYWYRQSLGQGPEFLIYFQGTGAADDSGLPNDRFFAVRPEGSVSTLKIQRTERGDSAVYLCASSPAGATEAFFGQGTRLTVV.

This chain's CDR3 is CASSPTRQGIFEQYV. In nucleotides, the CDR3 is TGTGCCAGCAGTCCCACCAGACAGGGGATCTTTGAGCAGTACGTC. The chain has TRBV28 and TRBJ2-7; 8 bases fit TRBD1. The CDR3 loop spans 15 amino acids. V lost 5 bases, J lost 7 bases, and 13 bases stayed unmatched. The germline gives CDR1 MDHEN, CDR2 SYDVKM.

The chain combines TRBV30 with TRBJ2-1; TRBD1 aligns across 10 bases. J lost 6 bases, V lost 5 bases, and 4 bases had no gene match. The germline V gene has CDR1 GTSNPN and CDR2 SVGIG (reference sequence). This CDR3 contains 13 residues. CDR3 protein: CAWARDRGNEQFF. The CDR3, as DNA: TGTGCCTGGGCCCGGGACAGGGGCAATGAGCAGTTCTTC. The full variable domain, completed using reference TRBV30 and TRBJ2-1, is SQTIHQWPATLVQPVGSPLSLECTVEGTSNPNLYWYRQAAGRGLQLLFYSVGIGQISSEVPQNLSASRPQDRQFILSSKKLLLSDSGFYLCAWARDRGNEQFFGPGTRLTVL.

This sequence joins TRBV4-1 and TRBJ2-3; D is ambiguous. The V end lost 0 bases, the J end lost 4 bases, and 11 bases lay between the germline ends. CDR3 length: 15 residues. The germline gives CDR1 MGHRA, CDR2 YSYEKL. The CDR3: CASSQEPLTPDTQYF. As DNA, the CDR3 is TGCGCCAGCAGCCAAGAACCTCTAACCCCAGATACGCAGTATTTT.